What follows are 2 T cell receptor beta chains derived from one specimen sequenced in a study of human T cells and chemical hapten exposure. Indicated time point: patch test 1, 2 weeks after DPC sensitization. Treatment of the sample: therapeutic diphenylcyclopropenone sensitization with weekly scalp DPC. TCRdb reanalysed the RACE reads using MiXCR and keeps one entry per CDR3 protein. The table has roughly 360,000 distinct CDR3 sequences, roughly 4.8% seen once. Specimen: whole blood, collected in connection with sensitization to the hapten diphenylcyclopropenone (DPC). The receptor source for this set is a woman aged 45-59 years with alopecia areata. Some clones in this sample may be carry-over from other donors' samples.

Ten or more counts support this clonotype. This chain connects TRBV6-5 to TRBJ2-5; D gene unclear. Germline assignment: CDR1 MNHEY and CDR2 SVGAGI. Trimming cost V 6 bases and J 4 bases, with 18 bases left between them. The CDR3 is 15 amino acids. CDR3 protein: CASSLAFGKRETQYF. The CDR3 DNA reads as TGTGCCAGCAGCCTGGCCTTTGGAAAAAGAGAGACCCAGTACTTC.

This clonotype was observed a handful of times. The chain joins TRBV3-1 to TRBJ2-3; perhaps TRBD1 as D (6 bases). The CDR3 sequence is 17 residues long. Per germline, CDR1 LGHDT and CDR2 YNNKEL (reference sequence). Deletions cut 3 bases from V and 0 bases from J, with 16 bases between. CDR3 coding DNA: TGTGCCAGCAGCCATAAGATGGGGGCCGCTAGCACAGATACGCAGTATTTT. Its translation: CASSHKMGAASTDTQYF.